This T cell receptor (beta chain) was obtained from a study of blood T cell repertoires in COVID-19. Study in general: Acute-phase and convalescent COVID-19 samples originated in the United States, Italy and Spain. Sources were T cells, B-cell-depleted T cells, or PBMCs; the material itself was cDNA or gDNA.

Original analysis: Amplified reference gene primers provided the basis for estimating nucleated cell counts. Profiled with immunoSEQ multiplex PCR; TCRdb holds only in-frame clones, not every one. V, J and clone size are those of that table, while D and trimming were read from the DNA. The table records hundreds of thousands of clones, more than 75% of them present only once. Enrolment of Seattle patients took place during active infection, and they were followed longitudinally. This TCR was recovered from a woman aged 55-70 years with COVID-19, enrolled during active disease. The source material was peripheral blood.

CDR3 protein: CSVGGVDGYTF. CDR3 nucleotides: TGCAGCGTGGGGGGGGTAGATGGCTACACCTTC. This chain connects TRBV29-1 to TRBJ1-2, with D possibly matching TRBD1 (5 bases). The CDR3 has 11 amino acids. Trimming pared 6 bases from V and 6 bases from J, leaving 11 bases between. Looked up from germline, CDR1 is SQVTM and CDR2 is ANQGSEA. The entire variable domain, with the rest obtained from reference TRBV29-1 and TRBJ1-2, is as follows: SAVISQKPSRDICQRGTSLTIQCQVDSQVTMMFWYRQQPGQSLTLIATANQGSEATYESGFVIDKFPISRPNLTFSTLTVSNMSPEDSSIYLCSVGGVDGYTFGSGTRLTVV.